This TCR beta chain was recorded in a study of T cell repertoires in cytomegalovirus infection. At the level of the study: Peptides in the study included HLA-C-restricted and HLA-B-restricted CMV epitopes. Both a matching HLA type and CMV infection were indicated by public TCR beta signatures.

On this clonotype itself: Its target is unknown.

Study-wide results and limits: HLA-C-restricted TCR beta clonotypes specific for CMV led the ex vivo response. Summed frequency of public TCR beta families distinguished CMV carriers with the relevant HLA.

This CDR3 is built from 16 residues. From germline, CDR1 is MDHEN and CDR2 SYDVKM. The V end lost 10 bases, the J end lost 0 bases, and 16 bases lay between the germline ends. Using its own MiXCR run on the reads, TCRdb lists one record per CDR3 protein. The sample consists of roughly 920,000 distinct CDR3 sequences, less than 35% of them appearing once. The source of this sequence is a human donor in good health (CMV status not recorded). Some clones in this sample may be carry-over from other donors' samples. Sequenced material: cultured CD8+ T cells from PBMCs, taken from culture after CMV antigen stimulation. This rearrangement joins TRBV28 to TRBJ1-6; D possibly corresponds to TRBD1 (6 bases). The CDR3 DNA reads TGTGCCAACAGAGTTACAGGGTCCTCCTATAATTCACCCCTCCACTTT. Amino acids: CANRVTGSSYNSPLHF. The full variable domain, completed using reference TRBV28 and TRBJ1-6, is DVKVTQSSRYLVKRTGEKVFLECVQDMDHENMFWYRQDPGLGLRLIYFSYDVKMKEKGDIPEGYSVSREKKERFSLILESASTNQTSMYLCANRVTGSSYNSPLHFGNGTRLTVT.